Each of the 10 T cell receptor beta chains below was sequenced from the same sample in a study of blood T cell repertoires in COVID-19. Sequencing used immunoSEQ multiplex PCR; TCRdb keeps in-frame clones, though not all of them. The table lists about 180,000 clones, approximately 85% of them singletons. The sample comprised PBMCs or T cells enriched from blood (not recorded which). Every receptor here comes from a man in his forties or fifties who had recovered from COVID-19.

V usage is TRBV19 and J usage is TRBJ2-1; 9 bases line up with TRBD2. CDR1 is LNHDA, CDR2 SQIVND, per germline (reference sequence). The CDR3 consists of 16 residues. Unmatched junction bases numbered 9, after V lost 0 bases and J lost 9 bases. The CDR3 DNA sequence: TGTGCCAGTAGTATAGAGCGAGGACTAGCGCTCAGTGAGCAGTTCTTC. Protein: CASSIERGLALSEQFF.

The chain is built from TRBV3-1 (or the pseudogene TRBV3-2) and TRBJ2-5, with D maybe TRBD2 (6 bases). Germline V gene sequence: CDR1 LGHDT, CDR2 YNNKEL (reference sequence). Between the trimmed V and J ends, which lost 1 base and 5 bases, there was a span of 17 bases. CDR3 length: 16 amino acids. The CDR3 sequence is CASSQGGDWRSETQYF. The DNA for the CDR3 is TGTGCCAGCAGCCAAGGAGGGGACTGGAGGTCGGAGACCCAGTACTTC.

The chain couples TRBV30 to TRBJ2-3; tentatively, D is TRBD2 (6 bases). The CDR3 has 11 amino acids. The germline gives CDR1 GTSNPN, CDR2 SVGIG (reference sequence). The V and J ends lost 4 bases and 6 bases respectively, with 8 bases between them. The CDR3 DNA reads as TGTGCCTGGACCGGAGGGGATACGCAGTATTTT. Translating gives CAWTGGDTQYF.

This chain joins TRBV5-4 and TRBJ2-5; 14 positions agree with TRBD2. The CDR3 spans 19 residues. Per the germline V gene, CDR1 is SGHNT and CDR2 is YYREEE (reference sequence). J was trimmed by 1 base and V by 4 bases; bases with no gene match: 12. The CDR3 sequence: CASSMTPGLAGEPQETQYF. The CDR3 nucleotides are TGTGCCAGCAGCATGACTCCGGGACTAGCGGGGGAGCCCCAAGAGACCCAGTACTTC.

V gene TRBV1 combines with J gene TRBJ2-2; the D segment call TRBD2 is taken from the table without a DNA check. TRBV1 is classified as a pseudogene. CDR3 length equals 17 residues. CDR3 in DNA: TGCACCAGCAGCCAACTCCCGGCGGGGGGCCCCACCGGGGAGCTGTTTTTT. This encodes CTSSQLPAGGPTGELFF.

The chain joins TRBV11-3 to TRBJ1-1, with D hard to call. V was clipped by 0 bases and J by 2 bases, with 7 bases between them. The CDR3 sequence is 14 residues long. CDR1 is SGHNT and CDR2 is YENEEA in the germline V gene. Here the CDR3 DNA reads TGTGCCAGCAGCTTAGACGGGGAAAACACTGAAGCTTTCTTT. Amino acids: CASSLDGENTEAFF. Full variable domain (remainder filled in from reference TRBV11-3 and TRBJ1-1): EAGVVQSPRYKIIEKKQPVAFWCNPISGHNTLYWYLQNLGQGPELLIRYENEEAVDDSQLPKDRFSAERLKGVDSTLKIQPAELGDSAVYLCASSLDGENTEAFFGQGTRLTVV.

J is TRBJ2-7 and V is TRBV25-1, with TRBD1 matching 9 bases. The trim removed 6 bases at V and 5 bases at J, leaving 11 bases unmatched. The germline gives CDR1 MGHDK, CDR2 SYGVNS. The CDR3 totals 15 residues. This CDR3 reads CASRNTGTGIHEQYF. The DNA of the CDR3 is TGTGCCAGCAGGAATACCGGGACAGGGATCCACGAGCAGTACTTC.

V usage is TRBV9 and J usage is TRBJ2-3; 7 bases fit TRBD1. The germline gives CDR1 SGDLS, CDR2 YYNGEE. The CDR3 consists of 14 residues. With V trimmed by 3 bases and J by 5 bases, 6 bases remained unmatched. This CDR3 is CASSAGQVGDTQYF. The CDR3, as DNA: TGTGCCAGCAGCGCAGGACAGGTAGGAGATACGCAGTATTTT.

V gene TRBV4-1 combines with J gene TRBJ2-1, with a tentative D call TRBD2 (6 bases). Between the trimmed V and J ends, which lost 1 base and 2 bases, there was a span of 9 bases. CDR1 and CDR2 (germline): MGHRA, YSYEKL. This CDR3 contains 15 residues. CDR3 nucleotide sequence: TGCGCCAGCAGCCAAGGCGGGACCGCCTACAATGAGCAGTTCTTC. Its translation is CASSQGGTAYNEQFF.

This chain uses TRBV7-6 with TRBJ2-2; the match to TRBD2 covers 7 bases. CDR3 size: 14 residues. Germline values: CDR1 SGHVS, CDR2 FNYEAQ. With V trimmed by 1 base and J by 5 bases, 1 base remained unmatched. The CDR3 reads CASSLGGGTGELFF. DNA of the CDR3: TGTGCCAGCAGCTTAGGCGGGGGAACCGGGGAGCTGTTTTTT.